This TCR beta chain appears in the sequencing data of a study of blood T cell repertoires in COVID-19. Study information: Samples taken during acute and convalescent COVID-19 were collected in the United States, Italy and Spain. T cells, B-cell-depleted T cells, or PBMCs provided the cDNA or gDNA that served as material.

This CDR3 has 15 residues. Germline CDR1 SGHDT, CDR2 YYEEEE. The V and J ends lost 5 bases and 2 bases respectively, with 16 bases between them. In the original workflow: Estimation of nucleated cell counts relied on the amplification of reference gene primers. The method was immunoSEQ multiplex PCR; TCRdb's version includes in-frame clones alone and lacks a portion of them. D and trimming come from the DNA, and the V and J calls and clone size come from that table. The repertoire consists of roughly 100,000 clones, with approximately 69% occurring once and the leading ten covering less than 6.5%. The source is a man of 80 years or more with acute or convalescent COVID-19. The genes are TRBV5-6 and TRBJ2-5; D is possibly TRBD1 (5 bases). The material sequenced was peripheral blood. CDR3 DNA sequence: TGTGCCAGCAGACATCGCAGGGTTCGGCAAGAGACCCAGTACTTC. It specifies CASRHRRVRQETQYF.